This T cell receptor (beta chain) was recovered during a study of identifying expanded T cells in peripheral blood. Study-wide points: Technical replicates showed approximately 1.2 changed clones; approximately two weeks 15 to 20; four weeks 19. Across healthy donors, higher total template counts meant significantly greater two-week count variance.

A word on this clone: Its specificity is not known.

This table comes from immunoSEQ multiplex PCR, and its TCRdb copy is limited to in-frame clones, with some not included. There are around 94,000 clones in the sample; roughly 88% occur only once, and roughly 15% lies in the top ten. Collection occurred without any documented infections or immune events in donors. The CDR3 has 13 amino acids. Trimming pared 2 bases from V and 2 bases from J, leaving 6 bases between. Germline V CDR1 and CDR2: SQVTM, ANQGSEA. This chain links TRBV29-1 with TRBJ1-4; D not certain. The sequencing sample was made of blood. This TCR was recovered from a person aged 18 to 75 in good health. CDR3 DNA: TGCAGCGTTGAACCGAGCACTAATGAAAAACTGTTTTTT. This sequence encodes CSVEPSTNEKLFF.